Sequencing of this TCR beta chain was carried out in a study of cytomegalovirus exposure and HLA in healthy donors. On the study more broadly: Counted in an early data release were tens of millions of unique TCRs from HLA-typed donors.

As regards this clone: Its antigen is still unknown.

Study-wide results and caveats: Diagnosis of cytomegalovirus status made by the classifier reportedly showed high specificity and sensitivity. Analysis performed later found approximately 17,000 TCR beta sequences associated with HLA alleles at 0.05 false discovery rate.

The PCR contained 60 Vbeta and 13 Jbeta primers. This table comes from immunoSEQ multiplex PCR, and its TCRdb copy is limited to in-frame clones, with some not included. This sample carries more than 85,000 clones, approximately 81% of them seen once, and the ten largest clones take roughly 2.3%. V was pared by 1 base and J by 3 bases, with 13 bases between. CDR3 length: 15 amino acids. Germline CDR1 and CDR2: SEHNR and FQNEAQ (reference sequence). Input material: PBMCs. The chain combines TRBV7-9 with TRBJ2-7; a possible D gene is TRBD1 (6 bases). This clonotype was sampled from a woman aged 25 to 45 in good health and CMV-seronegative. The CDR3 here is CASSLVAGVRYEQYF. CDR3 bases: TGTGCCAGCAGCTTAGTGGCAGGGGTGCGCTACGAGCAGTACTTC.